A selection of T cell receptor beta chains follows, all from one sample in a study of response to subunit inactivated influenza vaccine. Each CDR3 protein is one row after TCRdb ran MiXCR on the RT-PCR reads. Of 200,000 to 300,000 distinct CDR3 sequences listed, 12% are singletons. This sample comprised non-naive T cells sorted from PBMCs, obtained around 14 days before vaccination. All receptors come from a man aged 50 to 59 who received an inactivated influenza vaccine. Each CDR3 is given with its conserved first and last residue. A D gene is named only where the DNA matches it firmly. A row's size may be missing; if present it is once, few, many or a size class.

V gene: TRBV12-3/TRBV12-4
D gene: TRBD1
clone size: many
J gene: TRBJ2-2
CDR3 DNA: TGTGCCAGCAGCCCCGGGACAGGGGTTCTCGGGGAGCTGTTTTTT
CDR3 protein: CASSPGTGVLGELFF

V gene: TRBV12-3/TRBV12-4
D gene: .
clone size: .
J gene: TRBJ2-5
CDR3 DNA: TGTGCCAGCAGTTTCGTGGTAGGGGAGACCCAGTACTTC
CDR3 protein: CASSFVVGETQYF

V gene: TRBV20-1
D gene: .
clone size: few
J gene: TRBJ2-3
CDR3 DNA: TGCAGTGCTAGAGGTTACTCGACAGATACGCAGTATTTT
CDR3 protein: CSARGYSTDTQYF

V gene: TRBV7-2
D gene: .
clone size: few
J gene: TRBJ2-7
CDR3 DNA: TGTGCCAGCAGCTTAAGGTACGAAGTGCACGAGCAGTACTTC
CDR3 protein: CASSLRYEVHEQYF

V gene: TRBV7-2
D gene: TRBD1
clone size: few
J gene: TRBJ1-3
CDR3 DNA: TGTGCCAGCAGCTGGACAGGGACTGGAAACACCATATATTTT
CDR3 protein: CASSWTGTGNTIYF

V gene: TRBV20-1
D gene: TRBD2
clone size: .
J gene: TRBJ2-1
CDR3 DNA: TGCAGTGCCAAGGGGATAGCGGGAGTAGTCCATGAGCAGTTCTTC
CDR3 protein: CSAKGIAGVVHEQFF

V gene: TRBV20-1
D gene: TRBD1
clone size: few
J gene: TRBJ2-7
CDR3 DNA: TGCAGTGCTAGAGGAACGAGGGGACAGGGCCTATACGAGCAGTACTTC
CDR3 protein: CSARGTRGQGLYEQYF

V gene: TRBV7-9
D gene: .
clone size: many
J gene: TRBJ1-1
CDR3 DNA: TGTGCCAGCAGCTTAGGGAACTGGGAAGCTTTCTTT
CDR3 protein: CASSLGNWEAFF

V gene: TRBV4-2
D gene: TRBD1
clone size: .
J gene: TRBJ1-1
CDR3 DNA: TGTGCCAGCAGCCAAGAGGGACAGGGTCTAAGGACTGAAGCTTTCTTT
CDR3 protein: CASSQEGQGLRTEAFF

V gene: TRBV20-1
D gene: TRBD2
clone size: .
J gene: TRBJ2-7
CDR3 DNA: TGCAGTGCCAGCAGGCTAGCGGGAGGATACGAGCAGTACTTC
CDR3 protein: CSASRLAGGYEQYF

V gene: TRBV2
D gene: TRBD1
clone size: .
J gene: TRBJ2-1
CDR3 DNA: TGTGCCAGCAGTGATGGGTTGGACAGGGCTTCTCCCTACAATGAGCAGTTCTTC
CDR3 protein: CASSDGLDRASPYNEQFF

V gene: TRBV5-6
D gene: .
clone size: few
J gene: TRBJ2-1
CDR3 DNA: TGTGCCAGCAGCTTGGTTTCAGGGGCAGAAGGATACAATGAGCAGTTCTTC
CDR3 protein: CASSLVSGAEGYNEQFF

V gene: TRBV10-1
D gene: TRBD1
clone size: few
J gene: TRBJ2-3
CDR3 DNA: TGCGCCAGCAACTCAGGACAGGGGAACACAGATACGCAGTATTTT
CDR3 protein: CASNSGQGNTDTQYF

V gene: TRBV6-1
D gene: .
clone size: .
J gene: TRBJ1-2
CDR3 DNA: TGTGCCAGCAGTCGGACAGTTAACTATGGCTACACCTTC
CDR3 protein: CASSRTVNYGYTF

V gene: TRBV7-2
D gene: TRBD1
clone size: .
J gene: TRBJ1-6
CDR3 DNA: TGTGCCAGCAGCCAGGGGGGACAGTCTTCACCCCTCCACTTT
CDR3 protein: CASSQGGQSSPLHF

V gene: TRBV7-8
D gene: TRBD2
clone size: many
J gene: TRBJ2-7
CDR3 DNA: TGTGCCAGCAGCTTAGGGGGACTAGGAGGCAGGAACGAGCAGTACTTC
CDR3 protein: CASSLGGLGGRNEQYF

V gene: TRBV7-2
D gene: TRBD2
clone size: many
J gene: TRBJ2-7
CDR3 DNA: TGTGCCAGCAGCTCAAGGACTAGTCTCCGGAACGAGCAGTACTTC
CDR3 protein: CASSSRTSLRNEQYF

V gene: TRBV24-1
D gene: TRBD2
clone size: few
J gene: TRBJ2-1
CDR3 DNA: TGTGCCACCAGTCCCCCTAGCGGGACTTACAATGAGCAGTTCTTC
CDR3 protein: CATSPPSGTYNEQFF

V gene: TRBV20-1
D gene: TRBD2
clone size: .
J gene: TRBJ2-7
CDR3 DNA: TGCAGTGCTGAGTCCGGGACTAGCGGGATCTACGAGCAGTACTTC
CDR3 protein: CSAESGTSGIYEQYF

V gene: TRBV10-3
D gene: TRBD2
clone size: .
J gene: TRBJ2-5
CDR3 DNA: TGTGCCATCAGGGGGACTAGCGGGGGACAAGAGACCCAGTACTTC
CDR3 protein: CAIRGTSGGQETQYF

V gene: TRBV5-6
D gene: .
clone size: .
J gene: TRBJ1-1
CDR3 DNA: TGTGCCAGCAGCTGGGGTCGGGGTGAAGCTTTCTTT
CDR3 protein: CASSWGRGEAFF

V gene: TRBV2
D gene: .
clone size: many
J gene: TRBJ2-4
CDR3 DNA: TGTGCCAGCAGTGAAGCGGACGGAGAAAACATTCAGTACTTC
CDR3 protein: CASSEADGENIQYF

V gene: TRBV28
D gene: .
clone size: few
J gene: TRBJ2-2
CDR3 DNA: TGTGCCAGCAGTTATAGGAGGAACACCGGGGAGCTGTTTTTT
CDR3 protein: CASSYRRNTGELFF

V gene: TRBV7-9
D gene: .
clone size: many
J gene: TRBJ2-5
CDR3 DNA: TGTGCCAGCAGCCGCGACAGTTACCAAGAGACCCAGTACTTC
CDR3 protein: CASSRDSYQETQYF

V gene: TRBV12-3/TRBV12-4
D gene: .
clone size: .
J gene: TRBJ2-2
CDR3 DNA: TGTGCCAGCACCTCCCCCGGCGGGGAGCTGTTTTTT
CDR3 protein: CASTSPGGELFF

V gene: TRBV7-2
D gene: TRBD2
clone size: .
J gene: TRBJ2-5
CDR3 DNA: TGTGCCAGCAGCTCACTAGCGGGGGGGCCAAAGACCCAGTACTTC
CDR3 protein: CASSSLAGGPKTQYF

V gene: TRBV5-4
D gene: .
clone size: few
J gene: TRBJ2-5
CDR3 DNA: TGTGCCAGCAGCTTGTCAGCGGTTCAAGAGACCCAGTACTTC
CDR3 protein: CASSLSAVQETQYF

V gene: TRBV6-1
D gene: .
clone size: .
J gene: TRBJ2-2
CDR3 DNA: TGTGCCAGCAGGCGACAGGGGCGGGCTAGCGGGTCGAACACCGGGGAGCTGTTTTTT
CDR3 protein: CASRRQGRASGSNTGELFF

V gene: TRBV3-1
D gene: .
clone size: .
J gene: TRBJ2-1
CDR3 DNA: TGTGCCAGCAGCCAATCACACCGAGGGTACAATGAGCAGTTCTTC
CDR3 protein: CASSQSHRGYNEQFF

V gene: TRBV20-1
D gene: TRBD2
clone size: .
J gene: TRBJ2-1
CDR3 DNA: TGCAGTCGGCGGGGGGGTTACAATGAGCAGTTCTTC
CDR3 protein: CSRRGGYNEQFF

V gene: TRBV20-1
D gene: TRBD2
clone size: .
J gene: TRBJ2-1
CDR3 DNA: TGCAGTGCTACCGATCTAGCGGGAGGGTCCAATGAGCAGTTCTTC
CDR3 protein: CSATDLAGGSNEQFF

V gene: TRBV28
D gene: .
clone size: few
J gene: TRBJ1-2
CDR3 DNA: TGTGCCAGCAGTTTAACTCTCGGGGGCTACACCTTC
CDR3 protein: CASSLTLGGYTF

V gene: TRBV7-9
D gene: .
clone size: many
J gene: TRBJ2-5
CDR3 DNA: TGTGCCAGCAGCTTAACGGGGGCCGGTGTACAAGAGACCCAGTACTTC
CDR3 protein: CASSLTGAGVQETQYF

V gene: TRBV7-2
D gene: TRBD2
clone size: few
J gene: TRBJ2-2
CDR3 DNA: TGTGCCGGACGACTAGCGGAAAACACCGGGGAGCTGTTTTTT
CDR3 protein: CAGRLAENTGELFF

V gene: TRBV5-1
D gene: .
clone size: .
J gene: TRBJ2-4
CDR3 DNA: TGCGCCAGCAGCTTGGGAGGGGCGAACAAAAACATTCAGTACTTC
CDR3 protein: CASSLGGANKNIQYF

V gene: TRBV20-1
D gene: TRBD2
clone size: .
J gene: TRBJ2-5
CDR3 DNA: TGCAGTGCTAGCGGGACTAGCGAGACCCAGTACTTC
CDR3 protein: CSASGTSETQYF

V gene: TRBV10-3
D gene: .
clone size: .
J gene: TRBJ1-3
CDR3 DNA: TGTGCCATCAGTGAGTCCTCCACCATATATTTT
CDR3 protein: CAISESSTIYF

V gene: TRBV20-1
D gene: .
clone size: few
J gene: TRBJ1-1
CDR3 DNA: TGCAGTGCTAGTATTCGTACTGAAGCTTTCTTT
CDR3 protein: CSASIRTEAFF

V gene: TRBV6-2/TRBV6-3
D gene: .
clone size: few
J gene: TRBJ2-7
CDR3 DNA: TGTGCCAGCAGTCCATCGACAGGTTCTCCCTCCTACGAGCAGTACTTC
CDR3 protein: CASSPSTGSPSYEQYF

V gene: TRBV7-9
D gene: .
clone size: few
J gene: TRBJ1-2
CDR3 DNA: TGTGCCAGCAGCCCCGGACCGGATGGCTACACCTTC
CDR3 protein: CASSPGPDGYTF

V gene: TRBV7-2
D gene: TRBD2
clone size: few
J gene: TRBJ2-2
CDR3 DNA: TGTGCCAGCAGCTTAGTGCGGCTAGCGGGAACCGCCGGGGAGCTGTTTTTT
CDR3 protein: CASSLVRLAGTAGELFF

V gene: TRBV9
D gene: .
clone size: .
J gene: TRBJ2-5
CDR3 DNA: TGTGCCAGCAGCGTAGTCCGTCAGGGTCCGGGACCTTTGTACTTC
CDR3 protein: CASSVVRQGPGPLYF

V gene: TRBV12-3/TRBV12-4
D gene: TRBD1
clone size: .
J gene: TRBJ1-6
CDR3 DNA: TGTGCCAGCAGTTTAGGCGGGACAGGGCTTTCACCCCTCCACTTT
CDR3 protein: CASSLGGTGLSPLHF

V gene: TRBV12-3/TRBV12-4
D gene: TRBD1
clone size: .
J gene: TRBJ1-6
CDR3 DNA: TGTGCCAGCAGTGCATACAGGGGGTCACCCCTCCACTTT
CDR3 protein: CASSAYRGSPLHF

V gene: TRBV20-1
D gene: TRBD1
clone size: .
J gene: TRBJ1-1
CDR3 DNA: TGCAGTGCTAGAGATGGGCAGGGGGCGAGTACTGAAGCTTTCTTT
CDR3 protein: CSARDGQGASTEAFF

V gene: TRBV7-9
D gene: TRBD2
clone size: .
J gene: TRBJ2-1
CDR3 DNA: TGTGCCAGCAGCCACCACGTAGCGGGGGAGGAGCAGTTCTTC
CDR3 protein: CASSHHVAGEEQFF